This note documents a single TCR beta chain sequence. Its target antigen remains unknown. There are no base qualities to consult, and no much larger clone falls within one base. Libraries came from 5' RACE. Sequencing was carried out with an Illumina MiSeq. TCRdb ran its own pipeline on the public reads, namely fastp trimming at Q25 and MiXCR clone calling, and kept in-frame beta chains. Each CDR3 protein appears once, grouped with its most common genes and DNA. Recorded for this sample are fewer than 40,000 distinct CDR3 sequences; 7.5% to 10% of them occurred a single time. The top ten clones comprise about 2.5% of the sample. As encoded in the germline V gene (reference sequence), CDR1 is LNHNV while CDR2 is YYDKDF. The CDR3 sequence holds 13 residues, the cysteine and phenylalanine included. Only the CDR3 portion is preserved as DNA: 39 bases, with reading frame beginning at the first base. A distance of 17 bases separates the germline ends of V and J, which lose 4 bases and 14 bases respectively.

The sample originates from a study of chronic HIV infection and antiretroviral therapy (dated by TCRdb to the mid-2010s). This clonotype was obtained from an adult who had HIV and had not received antiretroviral therapy, or was an uninfected healthy control (not recorded which). The rearrangement combines TRBV15 with TRBJ1-4, with an unclear D gene assignment. The sample comprised peripheral blood. At the DNA level, the sequence is TGTGCCACCAGCATAGCCCGCAGAGGTTTGCTGTTTTTT. It codes for CATSIARRGLLFF.